This TCR beta chain was observed in a study of blood T cell repertoires in COVID-19. The CDR3 is made up of 13 amino acids. CDR1 and CDR2 from the germline V gene are SEHNR and FQNEAQ (reference sequence). Trimming pared 6 bases from V and 1 base from J, leaving 9 bases between. Original processing methods: Reference gene primer amplification in the assay estimated nucleated cell counts. Profiled with immunoSEQ multiplex PCR; TCRdb holds only in-frame clones, not every one. Clone size and V and J calls were adopted from that table, with D and trimming inferred from the DNA. This table has around 150,000 clones, 75% to 90% appearing once.

This TCR was recovered from a human donor with acute or convalescent COVID-19. The donor label of this sample is uncertain. The chain joins TRBV7-9 to TRBJ1-1; D is possibly TRBD1 (6 bases). Sequencing used peripheral blood. Written as DNA, the CDR3 is TGTGCCAGCAGAAAGGACAGGAACACTGAAGCTTTCTTT. Translation gives CASRKDRNTEAFF.